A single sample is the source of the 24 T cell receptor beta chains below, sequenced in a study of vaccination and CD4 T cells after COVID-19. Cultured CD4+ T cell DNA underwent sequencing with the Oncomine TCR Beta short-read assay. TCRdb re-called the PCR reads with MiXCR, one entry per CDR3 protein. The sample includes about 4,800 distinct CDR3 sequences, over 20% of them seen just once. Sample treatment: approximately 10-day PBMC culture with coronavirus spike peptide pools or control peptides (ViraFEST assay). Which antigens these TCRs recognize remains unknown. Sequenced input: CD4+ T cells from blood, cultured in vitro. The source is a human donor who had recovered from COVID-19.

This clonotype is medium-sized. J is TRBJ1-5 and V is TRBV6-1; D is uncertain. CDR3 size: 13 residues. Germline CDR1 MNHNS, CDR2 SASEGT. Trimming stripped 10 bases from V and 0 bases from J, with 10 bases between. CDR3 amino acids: CAIAPYSNQPQHF. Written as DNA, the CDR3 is TGTGCCATCGCGCCGTATAGCAATCAGCCCCAGCATTTT.

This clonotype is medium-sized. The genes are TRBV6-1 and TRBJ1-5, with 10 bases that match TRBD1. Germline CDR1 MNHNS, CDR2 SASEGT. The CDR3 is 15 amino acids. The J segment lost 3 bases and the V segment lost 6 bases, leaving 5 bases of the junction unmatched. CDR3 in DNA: TGTGCCAGCAGAACCGGGACAGGGGACAATCAGCCCCAGCATTTT. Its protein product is CASRTGTGDNQPQHF.

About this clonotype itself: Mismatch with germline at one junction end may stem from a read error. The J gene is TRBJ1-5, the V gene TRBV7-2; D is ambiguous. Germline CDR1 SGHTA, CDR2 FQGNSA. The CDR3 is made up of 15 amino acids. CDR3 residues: CASSSRTGGNQPRHF. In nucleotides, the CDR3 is TGTGCCAGCAGCTCCAGGACTGGTGGCAATCAGCCCCGGCATTTT. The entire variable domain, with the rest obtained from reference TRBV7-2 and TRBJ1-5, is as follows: GAGVSQSPSNKVTEKGKDVELRCDPISGHTALYWYRQSLGQGLEFLIYFQGNSAPDKSGLPSDRFSAERTGGSVSTLTIQRTQQEDSAVYLCASSSRTGGNQPRHFGDGTRLSIL.

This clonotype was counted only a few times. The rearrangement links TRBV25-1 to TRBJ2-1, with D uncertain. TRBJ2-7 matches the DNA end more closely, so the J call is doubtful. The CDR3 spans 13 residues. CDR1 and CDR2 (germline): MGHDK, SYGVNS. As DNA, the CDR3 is TGTGCCAGCCGCCGGGCAGCCTCAGACGAGCAGTACTTC. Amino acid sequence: CASRRAASDEQYF.

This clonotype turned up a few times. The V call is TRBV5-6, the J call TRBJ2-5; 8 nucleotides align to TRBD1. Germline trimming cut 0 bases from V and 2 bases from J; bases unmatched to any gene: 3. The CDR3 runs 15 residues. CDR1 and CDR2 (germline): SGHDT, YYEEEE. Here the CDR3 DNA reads TGTGCCAGCAGCTTGGGGGACAGGCAACAAGAGACCCAGTACTTC. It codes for CASSLGDRQQETQYF. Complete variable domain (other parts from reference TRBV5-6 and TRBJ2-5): DAGVTQSPTHLIKTRGQQVTLRCSPKSGHDTVSWYQQALGQGPQFIFQYYEEEERQRGNFPDRFSGHQFPNYSSELNVNALLLGDSALYLCASSLGDRQQETQYFGPGTRLLVL.

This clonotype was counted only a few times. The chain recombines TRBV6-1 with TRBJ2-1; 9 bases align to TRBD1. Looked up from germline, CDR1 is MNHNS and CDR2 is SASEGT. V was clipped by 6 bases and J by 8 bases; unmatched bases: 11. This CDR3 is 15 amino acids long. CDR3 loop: CASSFNRGRLDEQFF. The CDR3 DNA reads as TGTGCCAGCAGCTTCAACAGGGGGCGTTTAGATGAGCAGTTCTTC.

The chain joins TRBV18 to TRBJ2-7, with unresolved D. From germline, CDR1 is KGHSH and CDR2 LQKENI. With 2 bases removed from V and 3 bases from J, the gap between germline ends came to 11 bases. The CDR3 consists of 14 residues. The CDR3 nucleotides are TGTGCCAGCTCACCAAACCCAGGTGGCTACGAGCAGTACTTC. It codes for CASSPNPGGYEQYF. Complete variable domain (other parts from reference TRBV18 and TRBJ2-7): NAGVMQNPRHLVRRRGQEARLRCSPMKGHSHVYWYRQLPEEGLKFMVYLQKENIIDESGMPKERFSAEFPKEGPSILRIQQVVRGDSAAYFCASSPNPGGYEQYFGPGTRLTVT.

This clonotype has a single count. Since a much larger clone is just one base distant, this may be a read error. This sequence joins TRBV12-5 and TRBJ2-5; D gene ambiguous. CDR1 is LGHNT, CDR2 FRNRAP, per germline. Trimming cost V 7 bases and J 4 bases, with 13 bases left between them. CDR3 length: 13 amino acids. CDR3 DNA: TGTGCTAGTGCCCCTGAGTCTGGAGAGACCCAGTACTTC. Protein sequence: CASAPESGETQYF.

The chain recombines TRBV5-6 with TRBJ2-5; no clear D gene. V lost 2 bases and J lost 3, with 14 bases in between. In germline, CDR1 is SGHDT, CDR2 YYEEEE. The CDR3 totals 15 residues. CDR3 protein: CASSFIESSEETQYF. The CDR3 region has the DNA TGTGCCAGCAGCTTTATAGAATCGAGTGAAGAGACCCAGTACTTC.

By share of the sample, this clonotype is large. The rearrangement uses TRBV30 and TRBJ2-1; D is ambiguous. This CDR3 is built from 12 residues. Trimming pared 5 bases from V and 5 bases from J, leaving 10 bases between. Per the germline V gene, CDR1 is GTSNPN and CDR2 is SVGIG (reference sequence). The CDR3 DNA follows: TGTGCCTGGGCACCGGGCCACAATGAGCAGTTCTTC. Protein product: CAWAPGHNEQFF.

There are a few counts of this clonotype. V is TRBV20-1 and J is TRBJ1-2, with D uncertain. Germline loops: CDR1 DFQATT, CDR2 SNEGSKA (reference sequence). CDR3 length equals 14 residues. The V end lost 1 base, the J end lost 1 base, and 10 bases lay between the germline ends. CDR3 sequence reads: CSARGASLNYGYTF. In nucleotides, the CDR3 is TGCAGTGCTAGAGGGGCGTCTCTTAACTATGGCTACACCTTC.

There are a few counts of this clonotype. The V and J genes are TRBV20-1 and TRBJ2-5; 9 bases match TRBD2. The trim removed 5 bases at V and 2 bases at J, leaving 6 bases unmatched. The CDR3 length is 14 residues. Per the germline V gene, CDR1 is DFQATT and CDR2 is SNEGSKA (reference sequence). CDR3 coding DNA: TGCAGTGCTCCGAGGGCGGGGGGGCAAGAGACCCAGTACTTC. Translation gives CSAPRAGGQETQYF.

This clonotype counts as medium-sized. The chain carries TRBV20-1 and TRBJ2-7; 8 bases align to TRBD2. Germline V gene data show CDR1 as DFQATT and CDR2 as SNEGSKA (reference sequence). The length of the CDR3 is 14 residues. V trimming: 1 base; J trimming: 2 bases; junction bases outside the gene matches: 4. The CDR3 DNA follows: TGCAGTGCTAGAGTCGGGGGGGCCCCCTACGAGCAGTACTTC. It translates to CSARVGGAPYEQYF.

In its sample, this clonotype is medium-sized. CDR3 DNA: TGTGCCAGTAGTCTTTCCGGGCCTCCCTCCCCGGGGACCGGGGAGCTGTTTTTT. It encodes CASSLSGPPSPGTGELFF. The gene calls are TRBV19 and TRBJ2-2, with a weak D call TRBD2 (5 bases). The germline V gene encodes CDR1 LNHDA and CDR2 SQIVND (reference sequence). CDR3 length equals 18 residues. Trimming stripped 5 bases from V and 5 bases from J, with 24 bases between. The full variable domain, rest sourced from reference TRBV19 and TRBJ2-2, is DGGITQSPKYLFRKEGQNVTLSCEQNLNHDAMYWYRQDPGQGLRLIYYSQIVNDFQKGDIAEGYSVSREKKESFPLTVTSAQKNPTAFYLCASSLSGPPSPGTGELFFGEGSRLTVL.

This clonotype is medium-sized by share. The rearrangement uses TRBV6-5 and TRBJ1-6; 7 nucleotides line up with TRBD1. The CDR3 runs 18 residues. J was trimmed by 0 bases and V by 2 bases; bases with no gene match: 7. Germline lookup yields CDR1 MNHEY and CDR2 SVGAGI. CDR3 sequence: CASSYGGQESSYNSPLHF. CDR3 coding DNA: TGTGCCAGCAGTTACGGAGGACAGGAGAGCTCCTATAATTCACCCCTCCACTTT.

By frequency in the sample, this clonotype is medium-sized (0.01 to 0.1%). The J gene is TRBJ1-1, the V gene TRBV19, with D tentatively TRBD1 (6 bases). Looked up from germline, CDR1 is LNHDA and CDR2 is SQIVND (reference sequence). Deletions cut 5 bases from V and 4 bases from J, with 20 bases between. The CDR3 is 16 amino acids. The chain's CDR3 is CASSARGRGAITEAFF. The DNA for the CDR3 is TGTGCCAGTAGTGCCCGGGGCCGGGGGGCGATCACTGAAGCTTTCTTT.

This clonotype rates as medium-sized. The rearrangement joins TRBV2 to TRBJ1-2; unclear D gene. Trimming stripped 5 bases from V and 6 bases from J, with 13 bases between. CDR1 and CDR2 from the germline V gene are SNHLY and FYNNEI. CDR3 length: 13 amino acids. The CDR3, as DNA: TGTGCCAGCAGTCAGAGGGTATATAATGGCTACACCTTC. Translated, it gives CASSQRVYNGYTF.

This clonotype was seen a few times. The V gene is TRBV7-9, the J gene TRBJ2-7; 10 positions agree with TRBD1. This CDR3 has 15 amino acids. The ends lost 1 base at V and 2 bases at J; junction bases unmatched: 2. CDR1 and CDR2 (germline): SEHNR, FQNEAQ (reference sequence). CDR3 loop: CASSLGGTGAYEQYF. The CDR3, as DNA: TGTGCCAGCAGCTTAGGAGGGACAGGGGCCTACGAGCAGTACTTC. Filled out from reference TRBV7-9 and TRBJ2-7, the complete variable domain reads DTGVSQNPRHKITKRGQNVTFRCDPISEHNRLYWYRQTLGQGPEFLTYFQNEAQLEKSRLLSDRFSAERPKGSFSTLEIQRTEQGDSAMYLCASSLGGTGAYEQYFGPGTRLTVT.

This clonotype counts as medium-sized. Here the CDR3 DNA reads TGCAGTGCTAGAGGGGCGGGGACTTCTCGAGGGGAGCAGTTCTTC. Encoded protein: CSARGAGTSRGEQFF. The chain has TRBV20-1 and TRBJ2-1, with D possibly being TRBD2 (6 bases). Trimming took 1 base from V and 10 from J, leaving 20 bases between them. The CDR3 runs 15 residues. The germline V gene encodes CDR1 DFQATT and CDR2 SNEGSKA (reference sequence).

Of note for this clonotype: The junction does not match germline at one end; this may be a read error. For the CDR3, the DNA is TGTGCCAGCAGTGCGACGTCAGGGGTTTTTAGGGAGACCCTGTACTTC. It translates to CASSATSGVFRETLYF. The chain links TRBV25-1 to TRBJ2-5; D possibly corresponds to TRBD1 (6 bases). Germline V gene sequence: CDR1 MGHDK, CDR2 SYGVNS. The CDR3 contains 16 residues. Drawing the rest from reference TRBV25-1 and TRBJ2-5, the complete variable domain is EADIYQTPRYLVIGTGKKITLECSQTMGHDKMYWYQQDPGMELHLIHYSYGVNSTEKGDLSSESTVSRIRTEHFPLTLESARPSHTSQYLCASSATSGVFRETLYFGPGTRLLVL.

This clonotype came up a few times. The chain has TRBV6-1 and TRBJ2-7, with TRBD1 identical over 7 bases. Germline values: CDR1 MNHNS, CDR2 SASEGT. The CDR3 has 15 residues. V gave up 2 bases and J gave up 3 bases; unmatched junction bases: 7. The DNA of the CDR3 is TGTGCCAGCAGTGAACGCGGAAGGGGGCGCTACGAGCAGTACTTC. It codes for CASSERGRGRYEQYF.

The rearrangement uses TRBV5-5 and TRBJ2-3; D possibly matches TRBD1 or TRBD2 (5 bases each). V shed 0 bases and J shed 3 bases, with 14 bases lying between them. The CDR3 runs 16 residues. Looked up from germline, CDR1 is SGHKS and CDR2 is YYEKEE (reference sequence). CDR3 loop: CASSLARGIGTDTQYF. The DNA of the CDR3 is TGTGCCAGCAGCTTGGCGAGGGGTATAGGAACAGATACGCAGTATTTT.

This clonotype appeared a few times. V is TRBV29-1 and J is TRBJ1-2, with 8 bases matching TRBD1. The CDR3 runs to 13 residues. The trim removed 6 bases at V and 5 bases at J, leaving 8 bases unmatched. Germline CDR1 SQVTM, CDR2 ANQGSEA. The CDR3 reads CSVHGTGSYGYTF. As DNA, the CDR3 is TGCAGCGTCCACGGGACAGGTTCTTATGGCTACACCTTC.

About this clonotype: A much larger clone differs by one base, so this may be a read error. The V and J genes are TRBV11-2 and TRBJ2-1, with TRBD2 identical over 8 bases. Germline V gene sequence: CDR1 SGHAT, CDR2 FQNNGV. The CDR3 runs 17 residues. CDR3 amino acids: CVSSPYASGGLGDEQFF. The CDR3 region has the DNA TGTGTCAGCAGCCCTTATGCCAGCGGGGGTTTAGGTGATGAGCAGTTCTTC.